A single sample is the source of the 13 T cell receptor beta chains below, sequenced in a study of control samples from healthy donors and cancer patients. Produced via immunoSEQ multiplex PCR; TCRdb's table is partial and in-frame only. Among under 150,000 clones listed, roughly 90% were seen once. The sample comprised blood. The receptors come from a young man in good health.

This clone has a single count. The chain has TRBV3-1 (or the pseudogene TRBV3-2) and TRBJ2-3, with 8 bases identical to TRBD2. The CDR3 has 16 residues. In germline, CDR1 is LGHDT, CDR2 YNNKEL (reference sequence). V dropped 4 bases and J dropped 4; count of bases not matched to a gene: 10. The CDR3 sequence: CASSPSSGRGPDTQYF. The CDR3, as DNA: TGTGCCAGCAGCCCCTCAAGCGGGAGAGGCCCAGATACGCAGTATTTT.

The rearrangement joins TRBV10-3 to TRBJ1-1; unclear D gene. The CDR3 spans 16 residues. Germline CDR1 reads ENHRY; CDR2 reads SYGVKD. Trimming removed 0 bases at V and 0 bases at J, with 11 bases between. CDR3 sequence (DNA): TGTGCCATCAGTGAGTCGGATCCGGTAATGAACACTGAAGCTTTCTTT. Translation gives CAISESDPVMNTEAFF.

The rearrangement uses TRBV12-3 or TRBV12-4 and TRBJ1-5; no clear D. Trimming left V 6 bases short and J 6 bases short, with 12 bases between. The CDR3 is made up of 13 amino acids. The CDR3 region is CASSYSAGQPQHF. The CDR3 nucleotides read TGTGCCAGCAGCTACTCGGCTGGTCAGCCCCAGCATTTT.

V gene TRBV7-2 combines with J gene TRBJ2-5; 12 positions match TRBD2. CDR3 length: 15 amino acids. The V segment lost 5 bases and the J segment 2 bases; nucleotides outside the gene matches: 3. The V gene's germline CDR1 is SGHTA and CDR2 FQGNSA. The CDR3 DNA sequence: TGTGCCAGCAGCCCGACTAGCGGGGGTCAAGAGACCCAGTACTTC. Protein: CASSPTSGGQETQYF.

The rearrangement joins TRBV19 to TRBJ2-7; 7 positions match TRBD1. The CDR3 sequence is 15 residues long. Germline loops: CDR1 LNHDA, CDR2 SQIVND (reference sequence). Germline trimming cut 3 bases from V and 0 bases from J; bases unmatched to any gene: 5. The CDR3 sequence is CASSISGTVSYEQYF. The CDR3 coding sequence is TGTGCCAGTAGTATTTCTGGGACAGTCTCCTACGAGCAGTACTTC.

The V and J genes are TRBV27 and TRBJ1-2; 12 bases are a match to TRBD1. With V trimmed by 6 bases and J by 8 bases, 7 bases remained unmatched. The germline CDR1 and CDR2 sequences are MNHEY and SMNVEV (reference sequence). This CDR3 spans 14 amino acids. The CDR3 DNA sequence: TGTGCCAGCAGAACCGGGACAGGGGGCGCGGGCTACACCTTC. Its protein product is CASRTGTGGAGYTF.

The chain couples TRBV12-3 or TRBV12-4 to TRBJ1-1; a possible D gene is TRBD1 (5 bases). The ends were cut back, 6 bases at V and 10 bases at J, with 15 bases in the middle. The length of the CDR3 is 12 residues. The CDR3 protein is CASSGDAGGAFF. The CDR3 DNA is TGTGCCAGCAGCGGGGACGCCGGAGGAGCTTTCTTT.

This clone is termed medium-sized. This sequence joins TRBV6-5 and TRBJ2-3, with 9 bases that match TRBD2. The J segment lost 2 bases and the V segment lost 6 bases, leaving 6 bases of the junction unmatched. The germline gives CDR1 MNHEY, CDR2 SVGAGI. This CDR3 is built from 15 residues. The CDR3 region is CASRLAGVPTDTQYF. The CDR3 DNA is TGTGCCAGCAGGTTAGCGGGGGTGCCCACAGATACGCAGTATTTT.

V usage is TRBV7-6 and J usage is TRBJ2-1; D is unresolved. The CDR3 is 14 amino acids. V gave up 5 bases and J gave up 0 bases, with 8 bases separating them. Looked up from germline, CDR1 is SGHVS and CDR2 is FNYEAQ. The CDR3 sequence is CASSEYSSYNEQFF. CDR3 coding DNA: TGTGCCAGCAGCGAGTACTCCTCCTACAATGAGCAGTTCTTC.

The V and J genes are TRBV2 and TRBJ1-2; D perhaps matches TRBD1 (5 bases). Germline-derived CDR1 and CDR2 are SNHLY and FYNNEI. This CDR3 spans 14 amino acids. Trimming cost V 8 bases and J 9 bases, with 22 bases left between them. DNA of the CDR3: TGTGCCAGCTCCTTCCGGGACGGCCTAGGTAGCTACACCTTC. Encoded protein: CASSFRDGLGSYTF.

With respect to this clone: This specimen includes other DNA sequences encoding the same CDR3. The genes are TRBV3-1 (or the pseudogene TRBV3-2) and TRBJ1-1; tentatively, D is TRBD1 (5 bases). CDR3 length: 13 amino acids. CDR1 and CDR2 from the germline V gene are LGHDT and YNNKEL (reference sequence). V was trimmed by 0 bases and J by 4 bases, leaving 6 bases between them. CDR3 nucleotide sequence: TGTGCCAGCAGCCAAGATGGGACCACTGAAGCTTTCTTT. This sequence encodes CASSQDGTTEAFF.

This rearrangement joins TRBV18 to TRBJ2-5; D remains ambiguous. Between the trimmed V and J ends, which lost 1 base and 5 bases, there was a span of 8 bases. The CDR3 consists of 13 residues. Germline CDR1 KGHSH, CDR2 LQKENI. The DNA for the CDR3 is TGTGCCAGCTCACCACAGGAGAGGGAGACCCAGTACTTC. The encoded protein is CASSPQERETQYF.

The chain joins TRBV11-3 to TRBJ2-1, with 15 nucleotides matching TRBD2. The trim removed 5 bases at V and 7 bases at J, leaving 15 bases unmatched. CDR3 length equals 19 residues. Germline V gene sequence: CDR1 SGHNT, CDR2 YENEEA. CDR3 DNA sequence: TGTGCCAGCAGCCATCGGACTAGCGGGAGGGCCCGGCGGCCAAATGAGCAGTTCTTC. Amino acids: CASSHRTSGRARRPNEQFF.